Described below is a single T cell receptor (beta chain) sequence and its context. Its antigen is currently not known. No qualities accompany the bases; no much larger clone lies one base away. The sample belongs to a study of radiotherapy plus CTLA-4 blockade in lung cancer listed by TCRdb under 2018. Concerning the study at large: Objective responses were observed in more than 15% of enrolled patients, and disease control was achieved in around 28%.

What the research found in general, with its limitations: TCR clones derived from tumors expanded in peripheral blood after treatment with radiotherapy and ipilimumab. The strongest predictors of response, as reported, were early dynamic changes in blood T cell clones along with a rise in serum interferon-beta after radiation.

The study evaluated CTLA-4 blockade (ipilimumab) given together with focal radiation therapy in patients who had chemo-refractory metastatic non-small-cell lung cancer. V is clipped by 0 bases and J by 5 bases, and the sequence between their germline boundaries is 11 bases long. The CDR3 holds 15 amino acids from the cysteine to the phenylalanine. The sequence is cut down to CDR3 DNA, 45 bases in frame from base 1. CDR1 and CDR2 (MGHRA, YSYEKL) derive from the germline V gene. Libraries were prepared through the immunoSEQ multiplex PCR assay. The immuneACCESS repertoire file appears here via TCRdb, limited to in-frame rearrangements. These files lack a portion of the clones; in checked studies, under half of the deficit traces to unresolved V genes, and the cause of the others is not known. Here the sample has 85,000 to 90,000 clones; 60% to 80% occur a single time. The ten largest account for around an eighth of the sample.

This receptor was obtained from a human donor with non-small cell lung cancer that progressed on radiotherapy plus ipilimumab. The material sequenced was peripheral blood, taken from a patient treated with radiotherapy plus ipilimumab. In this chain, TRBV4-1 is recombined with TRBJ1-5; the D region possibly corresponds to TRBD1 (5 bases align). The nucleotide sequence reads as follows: TGCGCCAGCAGCCAAGATAGGGCAGGGTATCAGCCCCAGCATTTT. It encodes CASSQDRAGYQPQHF.